This T cell receptor (beta chain) appears in the sequencing data of a study of cytomegalovirus exposure and HLA in healthy donors. The study's findings and limits: Earlier analysis yielded a pattern in which most TCR beta V segments were productive about 87% or about 30% of the time. Specific recognition of CMV antigens was confirmed in vitro for a few chains (all CMV-associated). Association of roughly 17,000 TCR beta sequences with HLA alleles was found at 0.05 false discovery rate in a later analysis.

As regards this clone: What it binds is not known. At one boundary the junction diverges from the germline segment, which might be a read error.

With 60 Vbeta and 13 Jbeta primers, the PCR was carried out. Clones were sequenced by immunoSEQ multiplex PCR, and TCRdb holds only the in-frame ones, with some missing. The table lists some 130,000 clones, roughly 80% of them singletons. The sample was PBMCs. The receptor was isolated from a woman aged 30 to 39 in good health and CMV-seropositive.

The CDR3 nucleotides read TGTGCCATCAGAGAGTCTGCGGGGGGATTGGGGGAGACCCAGTACTTC. It encodes CAIRESAGGLGETQYF. V gene TRBV10-3 combines with J gene TRBJ2-5; 8 positions agree with TRBD2. Germline CDR1 and CDR2: ENHRY and SYGVKD. The CDR3 sequence is 16 residues long.